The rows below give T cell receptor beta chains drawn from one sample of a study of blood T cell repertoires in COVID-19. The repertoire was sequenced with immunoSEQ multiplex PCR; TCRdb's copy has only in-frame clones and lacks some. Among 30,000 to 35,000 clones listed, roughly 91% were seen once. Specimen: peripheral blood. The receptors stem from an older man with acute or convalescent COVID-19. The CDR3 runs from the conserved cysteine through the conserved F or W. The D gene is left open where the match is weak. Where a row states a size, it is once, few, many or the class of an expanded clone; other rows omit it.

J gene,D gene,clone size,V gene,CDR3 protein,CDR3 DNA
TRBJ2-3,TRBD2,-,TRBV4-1,CASSQDWSTSGGATDTQYF,TGCGCCAGCAGCCAAGACTGGTCCACTAGCGGGGGGGCGACTGATACGCAGTATTTT
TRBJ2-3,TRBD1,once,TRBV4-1,CASSPTGTGRDTQYF,TGCGCCAGCAGCCCTACCGGGACAGGAAGAGATACGCAGTATTTT
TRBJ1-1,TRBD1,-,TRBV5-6,CASRRQGPNTEAFF,TGTGCCAGCAGGAGACAGGGGCCAAACACTGAAGCTTTCTTT
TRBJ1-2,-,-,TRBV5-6,CASSFISGVGYGYTF,TGTGCCAGCAGCTTTATCTCAGGGGTAGGGTATGGCTACACCTTC
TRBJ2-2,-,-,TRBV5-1,CASSFSGLTGELFF,TGCGCCAGCAGCTTCTCCGGACTCACCGGGGAGCTGTTTTTT
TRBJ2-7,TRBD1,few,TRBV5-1,CASSPGQGANEQYF,TGCGCCAGCAGCCCGGGACAGGGAGCAAACGAGCAGTACTTC
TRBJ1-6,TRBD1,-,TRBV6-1,CASSATDRVVNSPLHF,TGTGCCAGCAGTGCTACGGACAGGGTGGTGAATTCACCCCTCCACTTT
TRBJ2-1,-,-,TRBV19,CASSMRRNSEQFF,TGTGCCAGTAGTATGCGGAGGAATAGTGAGCAGTTCTTC
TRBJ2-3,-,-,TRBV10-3,CATSTLGADEDTQYF,TGTGCCACCTCCACCTTGGGGGCCGATGAGGATACGCAGTATTTT
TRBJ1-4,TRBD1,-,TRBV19,CASSPTGAFRGSRFF,TGTGCCAGTAGTCCGACAGGGGCCTTTCGGGGCTCGAGGTTTTTT
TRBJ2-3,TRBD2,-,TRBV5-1,CASSLGAGGPADTQYF,TGCGCCAGCAGCTTGGGGGCGGGGGGGCCCGCAGATACGCAGTATTTT
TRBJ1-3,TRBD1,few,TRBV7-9,CASSQSTGNLYF,TGTGCCAGCAGCCAATCGACAGGGAACTTATATTTT
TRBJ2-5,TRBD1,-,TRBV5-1,CASSFRTGPGQYF,TGCGCCAGCAGCTTTCGGACAGGGCCGGGCCAGTACTTC
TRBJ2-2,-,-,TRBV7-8,CASRKGWSNTGELFF,TGTGCCAGCAGGAAGGGGTGGTCGAACACCGGGGAGCTGTTTTTT
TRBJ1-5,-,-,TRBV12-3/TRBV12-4,CASSPRLSQPQHF,TGTGCCAGCAGTCCCCGTCTGAGTCAGCCCCAGCATTTT
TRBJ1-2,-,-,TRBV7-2,CASSLAGGYGYTF,TGTGCCAGCAGCTTAGCAGGGGGCTATGGCTACACCTTC
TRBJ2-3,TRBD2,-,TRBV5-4,CASSLGSGGTDTQYF,TGTGCCAGCAGCTTAGGTAGCGGGGGGACAGATACGCAGTATTTT
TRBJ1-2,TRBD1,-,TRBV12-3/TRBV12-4,CASSFRQGHGYTF,TGTGCCAGCAGTTTCCGACAGGGTCATGGCTACACCTTC
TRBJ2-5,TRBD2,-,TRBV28,CASSSGGAETQYF,TGTGCCAGCAGCAGCGGGGGGGCAGAGACCCAGTACTTC
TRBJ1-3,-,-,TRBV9,CASGAGDGAGNTIYF,TGTGCCAGCGGCGCGGGGGACGGGGCAGGAAACACCATATATTTT
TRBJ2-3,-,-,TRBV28,CASSPGHREHDTQYF,TGTGCCAGCAGCCCGGGACACCGCGAGCACGATACGCAGTATTTT
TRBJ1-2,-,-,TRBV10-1,CASSERQNYGYTF,TGCGCCAGCAGTGAGCGCCAGAACTATGGCTACACCTTC
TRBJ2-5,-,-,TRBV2,CASKSNSAKSIQETQYF,TGTGCCAGCAAGAGTAATAGTGCAAAGAGTATCCAAGAGACCCAGTACTTC
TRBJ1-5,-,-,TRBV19,CASSISGGNQPQHF,TGTGCCAGTAGTATATCCGGAGGCAATCAGCCCCAGCATTTT
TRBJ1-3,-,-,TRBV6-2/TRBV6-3,CASSYSSPGYGNTIYF,TGTGCCAGCAGTTACTCGTCTCCGGGGTATGGAAACACCATATATTTT
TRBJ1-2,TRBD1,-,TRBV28,CASREGPADRADTF,TGTGCCAGCAGAGAAGGGCCCGCGGACAGGGCAGATACCTTC
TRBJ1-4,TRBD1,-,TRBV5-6,CASSFTGGGGNEKLFF,TGTGCCAGCAGCTTTACAGGGGGTGGTGGTAATGAAAAACTGTTTTTT
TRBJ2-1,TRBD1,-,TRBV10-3,CAISDKGATYNEQFF,TGTGCCATCAGCGACAAGGGGGCCACCTACAATGAGCAGTTCTTC
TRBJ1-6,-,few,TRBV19,CASSIAPWERDYNSPLHF,TGTGCCAGTAGTATAGCTCCCTGGGAGAGGGACTATAATTCACCCCTCCACTTT
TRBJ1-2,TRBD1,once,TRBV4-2,CASSQAQIQGAGGYTF,TGTGCCAGCAGCCAAGCTCAAATTCAGGGGGCTGGTGGCTACACCTTC
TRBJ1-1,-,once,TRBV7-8,CASSLFRAQAFF,TGTGCCAGCAGCTTATTCAGGGCCCAAGCTTTCTTT